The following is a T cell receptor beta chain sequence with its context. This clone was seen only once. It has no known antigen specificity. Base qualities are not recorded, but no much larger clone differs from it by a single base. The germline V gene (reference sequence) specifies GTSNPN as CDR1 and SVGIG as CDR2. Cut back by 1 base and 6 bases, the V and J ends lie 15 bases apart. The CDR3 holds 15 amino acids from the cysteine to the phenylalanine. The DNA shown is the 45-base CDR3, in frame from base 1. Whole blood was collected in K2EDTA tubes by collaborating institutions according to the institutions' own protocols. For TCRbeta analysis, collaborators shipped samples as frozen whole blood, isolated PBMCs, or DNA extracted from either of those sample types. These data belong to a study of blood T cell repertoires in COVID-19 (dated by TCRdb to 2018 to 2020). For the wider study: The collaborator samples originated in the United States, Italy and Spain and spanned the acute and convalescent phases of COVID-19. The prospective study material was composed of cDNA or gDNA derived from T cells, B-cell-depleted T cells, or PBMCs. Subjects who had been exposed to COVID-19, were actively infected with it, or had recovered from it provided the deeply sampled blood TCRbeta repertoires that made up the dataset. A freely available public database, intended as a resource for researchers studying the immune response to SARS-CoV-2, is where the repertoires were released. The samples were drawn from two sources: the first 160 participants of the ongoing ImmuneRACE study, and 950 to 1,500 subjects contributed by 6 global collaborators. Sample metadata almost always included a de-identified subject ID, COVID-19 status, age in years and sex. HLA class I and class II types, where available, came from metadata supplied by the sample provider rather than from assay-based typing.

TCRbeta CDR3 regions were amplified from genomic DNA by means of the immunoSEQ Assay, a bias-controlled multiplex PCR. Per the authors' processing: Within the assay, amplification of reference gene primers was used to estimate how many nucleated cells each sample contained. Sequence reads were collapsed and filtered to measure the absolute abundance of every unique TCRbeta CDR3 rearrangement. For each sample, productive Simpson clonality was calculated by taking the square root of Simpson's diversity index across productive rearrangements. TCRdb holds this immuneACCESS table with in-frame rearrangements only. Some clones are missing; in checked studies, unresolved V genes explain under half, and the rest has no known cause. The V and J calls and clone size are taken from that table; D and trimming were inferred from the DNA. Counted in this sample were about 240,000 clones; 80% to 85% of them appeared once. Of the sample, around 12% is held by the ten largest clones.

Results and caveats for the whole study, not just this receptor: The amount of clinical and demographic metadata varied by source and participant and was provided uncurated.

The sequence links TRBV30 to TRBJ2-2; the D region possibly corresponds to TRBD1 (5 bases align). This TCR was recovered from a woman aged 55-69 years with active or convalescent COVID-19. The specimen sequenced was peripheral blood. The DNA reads TGTGCCTGGAGTGAGTGGCTTCAGGGCCCCGGGGAGCTGTTTTTT. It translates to CAWSEWLQGPGELFF.